This record covers a single T cell receptor (beta chain). Seattle patients were enrolled while actively infected and followed longitudinally. This table comes from immunoSEQ multiplex PCR, and its TCRdb copy is limited to in-frame clones, with some not included. The sample consists of over 65,000 clones, 86% of them appearing once. The data were taken from a study of blood T cell repertoires in COVID-19. On the study more broadly: The study drew acute and convalescent COVID-19 samples from the United States, Italy and Spain. T cells, B-cell-depleted T cells, or PBMCs provided the cDNA or gDNA that served as material.

Unmatched junction bases numbered 7, after V lost 2 bases and J lost 8 bases. CDR1 MGHRA and CDR2 YSYEKL come from the germline V gene. This CDR3 comprises 15 residues. The sequencing input was peripheral blood. The origin of this receptor is an elderly man with COVID-19, enrolled during active disease. This chain joins TRBV4-1 and TRBJ1-4, with 8 bases identical to TRBD1. The CDR3 bases are TGCGCCAGCAGCCAACCAGGACAGGGAGGGGAAAAACTGTTTTTT. The encoded protein is CASSQPGQGGEKLFF.